What follows is one TCR beta chain and its context. This sample stems from a study of blood T cell repertoires in COVID-19. The wider study: Donors in the United States, Italy and Spain gave samples during acute or convalescent COVID-19. From T cells, B-cell-depleted T cells, or PBMCs came the material, which was cDNA or gDNA.

The CDR3 length is 16 residues. With 4 bases clipped from V and 0 bases from J, the junction kept 6 bases outside the gene matches. Germline V CDR1 and CDR2: KGHSH, LQKENI. In the study's own analysis: Amplifying reference gene primers gave estimates of nucleated cell counts. Repertoires were generated with immunoSEQ multiplex PCR, while TCRdb's copy carries only in-frame clones and drops some. V and J calls plus clone size are reproduced from that table; the DNA served to infer D and trimming. The table records 120,000 or so clones, 85% of them present only once. This receptor was taken from a woman over 75 with acute or convalescent COVID-19. The gene calls are TRBV18 and TRBJ1-3, with 7 bases lining up with TRBD1. Specimen: peripheral blood. The CDR3 loop is CASSLMDRSSGNTIYF. The DNA for the CDR3 is TGTGCCAGCTCACTAATGGACAGGAGCTCTGGAAACACCATATATTTT.